One sample yielded the 16 T cell receptor beta chains listed below, sequenced in a study of early T cells in non-severe SARS-CoV-2 infection. TCRdb used MiXCR to reprocess the 5' RACE reads, holding one entry per CDR3 protein. Of 30,000 to 45,000 distinct CDR3 sequences listed, 5.8% are singletons. The specimen sequenced was whole blood. Receptors were obtained from an adult who was a healthcare worker with PCR-confirmed SARS-CoV-2 infection or an uninfected control (not recorded which).

This clonotype has ten or more counts. The V gene is TRBV7-2, the J gene TRBJ1-6; D remains ambiguous. V lost 7 bases and J 9 bases, leaving 19 bases between the germline ends. The CDR3 runs 15 residues. Per germline, CDR1 SGHTA and CDR2 FQGNSA. The CDR3 loop reads CASTDGRLSGSPLHF. CDR3 nucleotide sequence: TGTGCCAGCACCGATGGAAGGCTCTCGGGTTCACCCCTCCACTTT.

This clonotype was picked up many times. The rearrangement joins TRBV7-2 to TRBJ1-4, with 7 bases identical to TRBD1. The CDR3 consists of 14 residues. V gave up 6 bases and J gave up 1 base; unmatched junction bases: 2. Germline lookup yields CDR1 SGHTA and CDR2 FQGNSA. DNA of the CDR3: TGTGCCAGCAGTCGACAGGGAACTAATGAAAAACTGTTTTTT. It codes for CASSRQGTNEKLFF.

This clonotype has at least ten counts. The chain recombines TRBV4-3 with TRBJ2-5, with TRBD1 matching 10 bases. Germline V gene sequence: CDR1 LGHNA, CDR2 YSLEER. The CDR3 consists of 16 residues. With 0 bases clipped from V and 3 bases from J, the junction kept 4 bases outside the gene matches. Written as DNA, the CDR3 is TGCGCCAGCAGCCAAGACCCAGGGACAGGGGAAGAGACCCAGTACTTC. It encodes CASSQDPGTGEETQYF.

At least ten counts were recorded for this clonotype. Compared with germline, one end of the junction differs, possibly owing to a read error. The chain uses TRBV7-7 and TRBJ2-1; D gene ambiguous. This CDR3 contains 14 residues. The germline CDR1 and CDR2 sequences are SSHAT and FNYEAQ (reference sequence). The CDR3 DNA is TGTGCTAGCAGCCCCACACATTCAGCACGCGAACAGTTCTTC. This encodes CASSPTHSAREQFF.

This clonotype was seen repeatedly, ten times or more. The DNA for the CDR3 is TGTGCTAGTGGTTTGAGTGGGGGGGAGACCCAGTACTTC. This translates into CASGLSGGETQYF. The rearrangement links TRBV12-5 to TRBJ2-5, with D maybe TRBD2 (6 bases). Germline V gene sequence: CDR1 LGHNT, CDR2 FRNRAP. V gave up 2 bases and J gave up 5 bases, with 9 bases separating them. The CDR3 consists of 13 residues.

This clonotype was seen a handful of times. This chain uses TRBV20-1 with TRBJ2-1; a possible D gene is TRBD1 (5 bases). Germline CDR1 DFQATT, CDR2 SNEGSKA (reference sequence). The CDR3 runs to 17 residues. The V and J ends lost 1 base and 9 bases respectively, with 25 bases between them. CDR3 bases: TGCAGTGCTAGAGGCCAATCGACAGACTTTAGGGTGGGTGAGCAGTTCTTC. It encodes CSARGQSTDFRVGEQFF.

This clonotype was observed a handful of times. The rearrangement links TRBV5-1 to TRBJ1-2; TRBD1 matches at 9 bases. The V gene end was trimmed by 4 bases and the J gene end by 6 bases; junction bases not matched to a gene: 13. Germline V gives CDR1 SGHRS, CDR2 YFSETQ. The CDR3 is 16 residues long. The CDR3 DNA reads TGCGCCAGCAGCCCCACAATAGGACAGGGGAGACATGGCTACACCTTC. Translation gives CASSPTIGQGRHGYTF. The complete variable domain, with remaining parts taken from reference TRBV5-1 and TRBJ1-2, reads KAGVTQTPRYLIKTRGQQVTLSCSPISGHRSVSWYQQTPGQGLQFLFEYFSETQRNKGNFPGRFSGRQFSNSRSEMNVSTLELGDSALYLCASSPTIGQGRHGYTFGSGTRLTVV.

The V call is TRBV7-9, the J call TRBJ2-1; either TRBD1 or TRBD2 may fit D (5 bases each). From germline, CDR1 is SEHNR and CDR2 FQNEAQ (reference sequence). V shed 6 bases and J shed 2 bases, with 11 bases lying between them. The CDR3 has 14 residues. The CDR3, as DNA: TGTGCCAGCAGAACCGGGACGCCCTACAATGAGCAGTTCTTC. Encoded protein: CASRTGTPYNEQFF.

This clonotype was detected many times. The V and J genes are TRBV6-2 or TRBV6-3 and TRBJ2-1; possible D gene TRBD1, 6 bases. The CDR3 is 15 amino acids. V dropped 6 bases and J dropped 4 bases, with 16 bases sitting between them. The germline CDR1 and CDR2 sequences are MNHEY and SVGEGT. The CDR3 sequence is CASSQPGQLYNEQFF. CDR3 bases: TGTGCCAGCAGCCAGCCGGGACAACTATACAATGAGCAGTTCTTC.

This clonotype was counted many times. V usage is TRBV19 and J usage is TRBJ1-2; 10 positions agree with TRBD1. CDR1 LNHDA and CDR2 SQIVND come from the germline V gene (reference sequence). The CDR3 is made up of 16 amino acids. J was trimmed by 3 bases and V by 9 bases; bases with no gene match: 13. CDR3 amino acids: CASRDRGQIGDYGYTF. The CDR3 coding sequence is TGTGCCAGCAGAGACAGGGGGCAGATTGGTGACTATGGCTACACCTTC.

Many counts were recorded for this clonotype. The chain employs TRBV7-9 and TRBJ2-1; D is uncertain. Trimming pared 8 bases from V and 3 bases from J, leaving 5 bases between. The length of the CDR3 is 11 residues. The V gene's germline CDR1 is SEHNR and CDR2 FQNEAQ (reference sequence). DNA of the CDR3: TGTGCCAGCCGAGGCTACAATGAGCAGTTCTTC. Translating it yields CASRGYNEQFF.

This clonotype was seen ten or more times. The chain links TRBV20-1 to TRBJ2-3; D uncertain. The CDR3 sequence is 13 residues long. The V and J ends lost 6 bases and 2 bases respectively, with 12 bases between them. CDR1 and CDR2 (germline): DFQATT, SNEGSKA (reference sequence). CDR3 DNA: TGCAGTGCCCCCCCGTTGAACACAGATACGCAGTATTTT. This codes for CSAPPLNTDTQYF.

This clonotype was picked up a small number of times. V gene TRBV18 combines with J gene TRBJ1-1; no clear D. Per germline, CDR1 KGHSH and CDR2 LQKENI. Trimming cost V 3 bases and J 6 bases, with 17 bases left between them. The CDR3 consists of 15 residues. This CDR3 is CASSPAATRRAEAFF. The CDR3 coding sequence is TGTGCCAGCTCACCGGCGGCAACCCGACGTGCTGAAGCTTTCTTT. Supplemented by reference TRBV18 and TRBJ1-1, the full variable domain reads NAGVMQNPRHLVRRRGQEARLRCSPMKGHSHVYWYRQLPEEGLKFMVYLQKENIIDESGMPKERFSAEFPKEGPSILRIQQVVRGDSAAYFCASSPAATRRAEAFFGQGTRLTVV.

The chain employs TRBV5-6 and TRBJ2-3; the D is unclear. CDR1 is SGHDT and CDR2 is YYEEEE in the germline V gene. CDR3 length: 14 residues. V lost 3 bases to trimming and J lost 4 bases, with 12 bases between them. Here the CDR3 DNA reads TGTGCCAGCAGCTCACCCATTAGCTCAGATACGCAGTATTTT. This translates into CASSSPISSDTQYF.

This clonotype was seen at least ten times. V and J are TRBV30 and TRBJ2-5; D is unresolved. V shed 2 bases and J shed 4 bases, with 8 bases lying between them. From germline, CDR1 is GTSNPN and CDR2 SVGIG (reference sequence). The CDR3 sequence is 12 residues long. The CDR3 DNA reads as TGTGCCTGGAGTAACCTAGGAGAGACCCAGTACTTC. This translates into CAWSNLGETQYF.

This clonotype was observed at least ten times. V gene TRBV30 combines with J gene TRBJ1-1; maybe TRBD1 (6 bases). This CDR3 region has 14 residues. V was trimmed by 1 base and J by 5 bases, leaving 14 bases between them. Germline lookup yields CDR1 GTSNPN and CDR2 SVGIG (reference sequence). CDR3 DNA: TGTGCCTGGAGTGGGGGGGCGAGTGAAACTGAAGCTTTCTTT. Translating it yields CAWSGGASETEAFF.